In this sample, the clone carrying this TCR beta chain turned up a few times. Its target is not known. Survey-level immunoSEQ v3.0 assays were run. Sequencing was directed toward about 40,000-55,000 T-cell genomes in each sample. Clones were sequenced by immunoSEQ multiplex PCR, and TCRdb holds only the in-frame ones, with some missing. The sample has 16,000 or so clones; more than 60% are singletons. Per donor, a minimum of one pre-ART and a minimum of two post-ART PBMC samples were available. Prior to DNA extraction, the samples held 1-10 million cryopreserved PBMC. This specimen belongs to a study of long-term antiretroviral therapy in people with HIV. Germline V gene lookup returns CDR1 WNHNN and CDR2 SYGVQD (reference sequence). V was trimmed by 6 bases and J by 4 bases, leaving 14 bases between them. This CDR3 region has 14 residues. Study-level results: Every time point showed a repertoire led by clones expanded before ART.

The specimen comprised unsorted PBMCs, sampled 2.1 years after starting antiretroviral therapy. This chain joins TRBV10-1 and TRBJ2-3; TRBD2 might be the D (6 bases). The sequence was collected from a man aged 35 to 55 with HIV. DNA of the CDR3: TGCGCCAGCAGCGATCCGGGACTGGCAGATACGCAGTATTTT. This gives the protein CASSDPGLADTQYF.